These 3 T cell receptor beta chains originate from one sample sequenced in a study of cytomegalovirus exposure and HLA in healthy donors. The PCR made use of 60 Vbeta and 13 Jbeta primers. Assay used: immunoSEQ multiplex PCR; TCRdb lists only in-frame clones, some missing. In all, the sample yields around 50,000 clones. Sequencing was performed on PBMCs. The receptors were sampled from a male donor in good health and CMV-seropositive.

This chain links TRBV14 with TRBJ2-2; no firm D call. This CDR3 is built from 14 residues. Germline CDR1 SGHDN, CDR2 FVKESK. Trimming cost V 1 base and J 8 bases, with 11 bases left between them. CDR3 region: CASSQGLPTGELFF. The CDR3 DNA reads TGTGCCAGCAGCCAAGGCTTGCCAACTGGGGAGCTGTTTTTT.

V usage is TRBV6-4 and J usage is TRBJ2-7; 9 bases match TRBD1. V lost 8 bases and J lost 3; bases outside the gene matches: 5. This CDR3 has 13 amino acids. The germline V gene encodes CDR1 MRHNA and CDR2 SNTAGT. In nucleotides, the CDR3 is TGTGCCAGCCCCCCGGGACAGGGCTACGAGCAGTACTTC. This codes for CASPPGQGYEQYF.

The CDR3 nucleotides are TGTGCCAGCAAGAAAACACAGGGGGAAGCCTCTGAAGCTTTCTTT. Residues: CASKKTQGEASEAFF. The chain is built from TRBV21-1 and TRBJ1-1; the table's D call, TRBD1, has no DNA check behind it. TRBV21-1 is a pseudogene segment. The CDR3 runs 15 residues.